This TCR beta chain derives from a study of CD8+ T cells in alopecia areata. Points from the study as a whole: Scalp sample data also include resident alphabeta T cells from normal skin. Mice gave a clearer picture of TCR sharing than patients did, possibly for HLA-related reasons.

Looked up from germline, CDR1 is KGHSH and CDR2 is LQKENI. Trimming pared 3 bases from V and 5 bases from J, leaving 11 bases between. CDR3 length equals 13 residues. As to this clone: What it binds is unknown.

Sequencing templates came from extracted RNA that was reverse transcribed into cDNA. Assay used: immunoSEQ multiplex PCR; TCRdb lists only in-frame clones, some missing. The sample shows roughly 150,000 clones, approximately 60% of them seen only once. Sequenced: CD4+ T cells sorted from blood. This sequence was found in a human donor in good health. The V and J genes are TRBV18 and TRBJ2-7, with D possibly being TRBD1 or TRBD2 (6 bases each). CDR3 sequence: CASSPDGGHEQYF. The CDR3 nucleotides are TGTGCCAGCTCACCTGACGGGGGCCACGAGCAGTACTTC. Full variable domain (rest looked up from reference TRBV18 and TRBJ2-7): NAGVMQNPRHLVRRRGQEARLRCSPMKGHSHVYWYRQLPEEGLKFMVYLQKENIIDESGMPKERFSAEFPKEGPSILRIQQVVRGDSAAYFCASSPDGGHEQYFGPGTRLTVT.